This section outlines one T cell receptor (beta chain) sequence together with its context. Antigen specificity is unknown. The authors' processing: Filtering was not the same, since immunoSEQ gave junction-only sequences without quality scores. Some clones are missing from TCRdb's copy, which holds only in-frame ones; the method was immunoSEQ multiplex PCR. That table gives V, J and clone size, and the DNA gave D and trimming. The sample yields millions of clones, 90% to 95% seen once. The record originates from a study of shared clonotypes between healthy human individuals. Study-wide context: Each donor's CD8 memory used one plate, CD8 naive two, each CD4 subset three.

Overall study results and limits: Generation of non-shared clonotypes was less probable than generation of clonotypes shared by all four donors. Sharing across four donors was highest in naive CD4 (roughly 5%) and lowest in memory CD8 (roughly 0.4%).

The CDR3 is 14 amino acids. V dropped 1 base and J dropped 1 base, with 9 bases sitting between them. Germline V lookup: CDR1 SGHRS, CDR2 YFSETQ. This clonotype was sampled from a man between 18 and 35 years old in good health. This chain joins TRBV5-1 and TRBJ2-7; tentative D call: TRBD2 (5 bases). The source material was naive CD4+ T cells sorted from blood. Subset defined: CD45RA+ positively selected. This CDR3 reads CASSLPGGSYEQYF. CDR3 bases: TGCGCCAGCAGCTTGCCCGGCGGGTCCTACGAGCAGTACTTC.